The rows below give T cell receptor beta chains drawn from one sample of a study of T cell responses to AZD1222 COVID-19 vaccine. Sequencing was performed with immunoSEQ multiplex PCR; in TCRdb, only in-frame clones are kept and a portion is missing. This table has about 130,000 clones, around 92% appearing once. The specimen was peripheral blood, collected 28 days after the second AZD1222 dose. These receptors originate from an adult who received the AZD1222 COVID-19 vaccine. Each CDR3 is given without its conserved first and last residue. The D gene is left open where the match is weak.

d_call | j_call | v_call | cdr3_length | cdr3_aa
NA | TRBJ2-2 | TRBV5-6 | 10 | ASSAQQWELF
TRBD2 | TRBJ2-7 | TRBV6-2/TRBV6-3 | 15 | ASSGPPTSGRPYEQY
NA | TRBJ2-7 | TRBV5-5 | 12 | ASSFEGVGYEQY
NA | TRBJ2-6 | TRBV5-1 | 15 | ASSFGQLISGANVLT
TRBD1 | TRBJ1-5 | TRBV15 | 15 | ATSSAGQSNSNQPQH
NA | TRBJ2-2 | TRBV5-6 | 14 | ASSHETGANTGELF
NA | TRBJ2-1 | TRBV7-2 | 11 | ASSPQGLDEQF
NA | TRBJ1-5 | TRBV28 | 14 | ASSSPGHGSNQPQH
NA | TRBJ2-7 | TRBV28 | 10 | ASSLNIYEQY
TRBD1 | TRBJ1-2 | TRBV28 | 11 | ASSQQGYDGYT
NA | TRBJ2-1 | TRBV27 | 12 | ASGLLGSYNEQF